Each of the 20 T cell receptor beta chains below was sequenced from the same sample in a study of T cell responses to AZD1222 COVID-19 vaccine. Some clones are missing from TCRdb's copy, which holds only in-frame ones; the method was immunoSEQ multiplex PCR. The table records around 140,000 clones, roughly 89% of them present only once. Sequencing used peripheral blood, obtained 28 days after the second AZD1222 dose. These receptor sequences come from an adult who received the AZD1222 COVID-19 vaccine.

The J gene is TRBJ2-1, the V gene TRBV27; 16 positions match TRBD2. J was trimmed by 13 bases and V by 5 bases; bases with no gene match: 5. The CDR3 runs 14 residues. Germline V gene data show CDR1 as MNHEY and CDR2 as SMNVEV (reference sequence). In DNA, the CDR3 is TGTGCCAGCAGTCTCGGGACTAGCGGGAGGGCCCAGTTCTTC. Residues: CASSLGTSGRAQFF.

The V call is TRBV6-5, the J call TRBJ1-5, with TRBD1 as a possible D gene (5 bases). The V end was cut by 6 bases, the J end by 2 bases, with 14 bases between. Looked up from germline, CDR1 is MNHEY and CDR2 is SVGAGI. The CDR3 has 15 amino acids. Written as DNA, the CDR3 is TGTGCCAGCAGACTAGCGGGGGGGGGCAATCAGCCCCAGCATTTT. Protein sequence: CASRLAGGGNQPQHF.

The rearrangement links TRBV25-1 to TRBJ1-2, with D possibly matching TRBD1 (5 bases). The V gene lost 3 bases and the J gene lost 2 bases, with 16 bases spanning the gap. CDR3 size: 16 residues. Germline lookup yields CDR1 MGHDK and CDR2 SYGVNS. The CDR3 loop is CASSDPREEGNYGYTF. The CDR3 nucleotides read TGTGCCAGCAGTGACCCCAGGGAAGAGGGGAACTATGGCTACACCTTC.

Only one count was recorded for this clone. The CDR3 spells CAWSVGGMYNEQFF. The DNA of the CDR3 is TGTGCCTGGAGTGTCGGCGGGATGTACAATGAGCAGTTCTTC. The chain recombines TRBV30 with TRBJ2-1; D possibly corresponds to TRBD2 (6 bases). The germline gives CDR1 GTSNPN, CDR2 SVGIG (reference sequence). The CDR3 is made up of 14 amino acids. Trimming pared 0 bases from V and 4 bases from J, leaving 10 bases between.

J is TRBJ1-2 and V is TRBV18, with a weak D call TRBD1 (5 bases). The CDR3 is made up of 15 amino acids. CDR1 KGHSH and CDR2 LQKENI come from the germline V gene. The germline V and J ends were trimmed by 0 bases and 7 bases, with 15 bases remaining between them. CDR3 in amino acids: CASSPPGQGVSGYTF. The CDR3 DNA sequence: TGTGCCAGCTCACCACCGGGCCAGGGTGTATCTGGCTACACCTTC.

The chain uses TRBV28 and TRBJ1-1, with D perhaps TRBD1 (5 bases). This CDR3 has 11 residues. CDR1 is MDHEN and CDR2 is SYDVKM in the germline V gene. V was shortened by 6 bases and J by 10 bases, with 12 bases between the two germline ends. The CDR3 DNA reads as TGTGCCAGCAGCGACCGGGGGGGAGCTTTCTTT. It yields the protein CASSDRGGAFF. The variable domain in full, with the rest retrieved from reference TRBV28 and TRBJ1-1, is DVKVTQSSRYLVKRTGEKVFLECVQDMDHENMFWYRQDPGLGLRLIYFSYDVKMKEKGDIPEGYSVSREKKERFSLILESASTNQTSMYLCASSDRGGAFFGQGTRLTVV.

The J gene is TRBJ1-5, the V gene TRBV21-1; the table's D call, TRBD1, was not checked against the DNA. TRBV21-1 is reported as a pseudogene. The CDR3 is made up of 15 amino acids. The CDR3 nucleotides read TGTGCCAGCCGAGCCATGGACATTTGCAATCAGCCCCAGCATTTT. Translation gives CASRAMDICNQPQHF.

The rearrangement joins TRBV30 to TRBJ2-7; 11 nucleotides line up with TRBD2. Germline CDR1 reads GTSNPN; CDR2 reads SVGIG (reference sequence). CDR3 length: 16 amino acids. V was clipped by 3 bases and J by 3 bases; unmatched bases: 10. The CDR3 coding sequence is TGTGCCTGGAGGATCCTTACTAGCGGGAGTGGCTACGAGCAGTACTTC. Protein: CAWRILTSGSGYEQYF.

The chain has TRBV11-3 and TRBJ2-2; 10 positions agree with TRBD1. The junction had 6 bases not matched to a gene; V was cut back by 5 bases and J by 6 bases. Germline V lookup: CDR1 SGHNT, CDR2 YENEEA. The CDR3 is made up of 15 amino acids. The CDR3 reads CASSTGDRGSGELFF. DNA for the CDR3: TGTGCCAGCAGCACCGGGGACAGGGGATCCGGGGAGCTGTTTTTT.

The rearrangement joins TRBV29-1 to TRBJ2-5, with TRBD2 identical over 12 bases. This CDR3 comprises 14 residues. Germline CDR1 reads SQVTM; CDR2 reads ANQGSEA. V lost 7 bases and J lost 2; bases outside the gene matches: 5. CDR3 loop: CSARTSGKQETQYF. The DNA of the CDR3 is TGCAGCGCCCGGACTAGCGGGAAACAAGAGACCCAGTACTTC.

This clone was observed once. This rearrangement joins TRBV5-1 to TRBJ1-3; a weak D match, TRBD1 (5 bases). This CDR3 has 16 amino acids. The V gene lost 0 bases and the J gene lost 3 bases, with 13 bases spanning the gap. The germline V gene encodes CDR1 SGHRS and CDR2 YFSETQ. CDR3 in DNA: TGCGCCAGCAGCTTGGCCGGCGGGGGACGTGGAAACACCATATATTTT. The encoded protein is CASSLAGGGRGNTIYF.

V usage is TRBV7-2 and J usage is TRBJ2-1; TRBD2 agrees at 9 bases. CDR1 and CDR2 from the germline V gene are SGHTA and FQGNSA. The CDR3 length is 14 residues. V was clipped by 2 bases and J by 9 bases; unmatched bases: 5. The CDR3 region is CASSLREAGGEQFF. DNA for the CDR3: TGTGCCAGCAGCTTAAGGGAAGCGGGAGGTGAGCAGTTCTTC.

As for this clone: The junction departs from germline at one end; a sequencing error may be responsible. This chain links TRBV28 with TRBJ1-2; D gene unclear. The CDR3 is 14 amino acids. The V gene's germline CDR1 is MDHEN and CDR2 SYDVKM. CDR3 DNA: TGTGCCAGCAGTTTTGGCAGAGCCCCTGATGGGTACACCTTC. The encoded protein is CASSFGRAPDGYTF.

This chain joins TRBV25-1 and TRBJ2-1; D remains ambiguous. The CDR3 is made up of 14 amino acids. The V gene's germline CDR1 is MGHDK and CDR2 SYGVNS. Trimming left V 2 bases short and J 1 base short, with 6 bases between. The CDR3 protein is CASSEPGSYNEQFF. CDR3 in DNA: TGTGCCAGCAGTGAACCCGGTTCCTACAATGAGCAGTTCTTC.

The chain uses TRBV6-5 and TRBJ1-5; unclear D gene. The CDR3 has 16 amino acids. V dropped 4 bases and J dropped 6 bases, with 19 bases sitting between them. The germline V gene has CDR1 MNHEY and CDR2 SVGAGI. The CDR3 sequence: CASSSFDGSTTQPQHF. The CDR3 DNA follows: TGTGCCAGCAGTTCGTTCGACGGGAGCACCACTCAGCCCCAGCATTTT.

This chain joins TRBV13 and TRBJ2-5, with D perhaps being TRBD1 or TRBD2 (5 bases each). Trimming shortened V by 5 bases and J by 4 bases, and 11 bases separated the two germline ends. This CDR3 region has 13 residues. CDR1 and CDR2 (germline): PRHDT, FYEKMQ (reference sequence). In nucleotides, the CDR3 is TGTGCCAGCAGCCACCGGGGACGAGAGACCCAGTACTTC. This translates into CASSHRGRETQYF.

In this sample, this clone turned up once. The CDR3 region has the DNA TGCGCCAGCAGTGGCGAGGGGGGCGGCTATGGCTACACCTTC. This codes for CASSGEGGGYGYTF. The chain carries TRBV5-1 and TRBJ1-2; tentatively, D is TRBD1 (6 bases). The CDR3 sequence is 14 residues long. The germline gives CDR1 SGHRS, CDR2 YFSETQ. V shed 5 bases and J shed 4 bases, with 15 bases lying between them.

This rearrangement joins TRBV6-5 to TRBJ2-6, with 7 bases lining up with TRBD1. V lost 6 bases to trimming and J lost 0 bases; unmatched junction nucleotides: 2. Germline V gene sequence: CDR1 MNHEY, CDR2 SVGAGI. There are 15 residues in the CDR3. CDR3 region: CASRGQYSGANVLTF. As DNA, the CDR3 is TGTGCCAGCAGGGGACAGTACTCTGGGGCCAACGTCCTGACTTTC.

The J gene is TRBJ1-5, the V gene TRBV30; a possible D gene is TRBD1 (6 bases). Germline V gene data show CDR1 as GTSNPN and CDR2 as SVGIG (reference sequence). The CDR3 spans 16 residues. V dropped 4 bases and J dropped 1 base, with 17 bases sitting between them. CDR3: CAWTAGSGGSNQPQHF. In DNA form, the CDR3 reads TGTGCCTGGACCGCAGGAAGTGGGGGCAGCAATCAGCCCCAGCATTTT.

The V gene is TRBV7-9, the J gene TRBJ1-3; unclear D gene. Trimming took 6 bases from V and 0 from J, leaving 9 bases between them. Germline-derived CDR1 and CDR2 are SEHNR and FQNEAQ (reference sequence). The length of the CDR3 is 14 residues. Here the CDR3 DNA reads TGTGCCAGCAGAGAGGCAGGCTCTGGAAACACCATATATTTT. Translating it yields CASREAGSGNTIYF.